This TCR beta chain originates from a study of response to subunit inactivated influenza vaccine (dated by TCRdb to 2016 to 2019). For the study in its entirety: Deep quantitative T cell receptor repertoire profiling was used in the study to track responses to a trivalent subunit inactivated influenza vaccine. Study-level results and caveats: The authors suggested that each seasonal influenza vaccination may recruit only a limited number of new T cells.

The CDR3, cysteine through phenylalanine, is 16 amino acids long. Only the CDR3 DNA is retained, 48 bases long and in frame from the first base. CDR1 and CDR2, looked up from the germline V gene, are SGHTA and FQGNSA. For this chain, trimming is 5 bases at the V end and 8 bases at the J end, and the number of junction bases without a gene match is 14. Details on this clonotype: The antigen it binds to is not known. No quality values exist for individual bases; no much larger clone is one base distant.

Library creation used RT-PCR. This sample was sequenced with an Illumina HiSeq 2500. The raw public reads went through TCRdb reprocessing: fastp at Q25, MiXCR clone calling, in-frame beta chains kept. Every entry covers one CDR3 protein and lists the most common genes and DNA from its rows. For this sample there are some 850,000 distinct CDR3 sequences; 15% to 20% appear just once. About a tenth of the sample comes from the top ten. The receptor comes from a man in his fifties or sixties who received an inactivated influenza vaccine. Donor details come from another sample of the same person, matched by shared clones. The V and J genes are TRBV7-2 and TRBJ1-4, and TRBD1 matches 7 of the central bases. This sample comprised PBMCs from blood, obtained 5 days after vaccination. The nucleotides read TGTGCCAGCAGCCCTCTAACAGGGGTCCCCATCGAAAAACTGTTTTTT. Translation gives CASSPLTGVPIEKLFF. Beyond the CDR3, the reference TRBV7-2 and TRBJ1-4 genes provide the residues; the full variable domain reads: GAGVSQSPSNKVTEKGKDVELRCDPISGHTALYWYRQSLGQGLEFLIYFQGNSAPDKSGLPSDRFSAERTGGSVSTLTIQRTQQEDSAVYLCASSPLTGVPIEKLFFGSGTQLSVL.